One and the same sample provided the 9 T cell receptor beta chains below, sequenced in a study of blood T cells in healthy people across ages. Primers used in a second PCR of about 6 to 11 cycles were a sample-barcoded 5' primer and a J-beta primer mix. TCRdb called the 5' RACE reads again in MiXCR, with one record for every CDR3 protein. This sample has 1.2 million to 1.5 million distinct CDR3 sequences, with approximately 59% found just once. The sequencing sample was made of blood. Source of these receptors: a man younger than 35 in good health.

V is TRBV7-2 and J is TRBJ2-1; D is perhaps TRBD2 (6 bases). The V end was cut by 5 bases, the J end by 8 bases, with 13 bases between. Germline V lookup: CDR1 SGHTA, CDR2 FQGNSA. The length of the CDR3 is 13 residues. CDR3 in amino acids: CASSPGSFDEQFF. DNA of the CDR3: TGTGCCAGCAGCCCCGGGAGTTTCGATGAGCAGTTCTTC.

This clonotype was seen a handful of times. This rearrangement joins TRBV5-1 to TRBJ2-1; 7 bases match TRBD2. Per the germline V gene, CDR1 is SGHRS and CDR2 is YFSETQ. The CDR3 is 13 residues long. Trimming took 9 bases from V and 8 from J; bases not matched to a gene: 11. The CDR3 nucleotides are TGCGCCACTTACCGACTAGCCGGGGATGAGCAGTTCTTC. It encodes CATYRLAGDEQFF.

This chain joins TRBV12-3 or TRBV12-4 and TRBJ2-3, with D unresolved. V gave up 7 bases and J gave up 0 bases, with 17 bases separating them. The CDR3 is made up of 16 amino acids. Here the CDR3 DNA reads TGTGCCAGCACCGATTTTGACATTGCTAGCACAGATACGCAGTATTTT. Protein product: CASTDFDIASTDTQYF.

This sequence joins TRBV6-5 and TRBJ1-1, with TRBD1 as a possible D gene (5 bases). Germline V CDR1 and CDR2: MNHEY, SVGAGI. CDR3 length: 14 residues. The V gene lost 5 bases and the J gene lost 2 bases, with 12 bases spanning the gap. The chain's CDR3 is CASSVGGVNTEAFF. DNA of the CDR3: TGTGCCAGCAGTGTCGGGGGGGTTAACACTGAAGCTTTCTTT.

This sequence joins TRBV6-6 and TRBJ2-4, with D possibly TRBD1 on 5 matching bases. V gave up 0 bases and J gave up 5 bases, with 14 bases separating them. The CDR3 runs to 16 residues. Germline V CDR1 and CDR2: MNHNY, SVGAGI (reference sequence). The DNA for the CDR3 is TGTGCCAGCAGTTACTCCGTCGGCAGGGTAGAAAACATTCAGTACTTC. Its protein product is CASSYSVGRVENIQYF.

The V gene is TRBV15, the J gene TRBJ2-1; D may be TRBD1 (6 bases). TRBJ2-5 explains the end of the DNA better; the J call may be wrong. Germline V gene lookup returns CDR1 LNHNV and CDR2 YYDKDF (reference sequence). This CDR3 region has 14 residues. The chain's CDR3 is CATSQERGKETQYF. In DNA form, the CDR3 reads TGTGCCACCAGCCAGGAGAGGGGGAAGGAGACCCAGTACTTC.

V and J are TRBV5-6 and TRBJ1-2; D gene unclear. Trimming cost V 3 bases and J 8 bases, with 20 bases left between them. The CDR3 is made up of 15 amino acids. Germline V gene sequence: CDR1 SGHDT, CDR2 YYEEEE. The CDR3 DNA sequence: TGTGCCAGCAGCTCACCCAGGTGGGGTGCCCGAGGCTACACCTTC. Encoded protein: CASSSPRWGARGYTF.

The count of this clonotype is one. The chain carries TRBV7-9 and TRBJ2-5, with no clear D. The germline V and J ends were trimmed by 4 bases and 11 bases, with 23 bases remaining between them. Germline V lookup: CDR1 SEHNR, CDR2 FQNEAQ (reference sequence). The CDR3 spans 15 residues. The CDR3 reads CASSWNGPGSLEQYF. In DNA form, the CDR3 reads TGTGCCAGCAGCTGGAACGGGCCGGGCTCGCTGGAGCAGTACTTC. Full variable domain (outside the CDR3, taken from reference TRBV7-9 and TRBJ2-5): DTGVSQNPRHKITKRGQNVTFRCDPISEHNRLYWYRQTLGQGPEFLTYFQNEAQLEKSRLLSDRFSAERPKGSFSTLEIQRTEQGDSAMYLCASSWNGPGSLEQYFGPGTRLLVL.

V is TRBV27 and J is TRBJ2-5, with D possibly being TRBD1 or TRBD2 (6 bases each). The germline V gene has CDR1 MNHEY and CDR2 SMNVEV (reference sequence). The CDR3 runs 12 residues. V was pared by 8 bases and J by 4 bases, with 11 bases between. As DNA, the CDR3 is TGTGCCAGCGGATGGGGGGCAGAGACCCAGTACTTC. This encodes CASGWGAETQYF.